This T cell receptor beta chain was observed in a study of vaccination effects on CD4 cells after COVID-19. Study information: Viral peptide pool expansion of antigen-specific CD4+ T cells preceded sequencing in the ViraFEST assay. Each culture well received a few million PBMC. These cells were then cultured in IMDM with approximately 10 IU/ml IL-2 and about 9.4 ug/ml peptides. The participants, recipients of two vaccine doses, got either BNT162b2 or mRNA-1273. Study-level findings and limits: Clonal contraction was marked in infection- and vaccine-induced clones late after vaccination.

With regard to this clone: Its specificity is unknown.

Following an approximately eleven-day culture, CD4+ T cells were purified. This CDR3 spans 15 amino acids. TCRdb keeps only in-frame clones here, not all; method: immunoSEQ multiplex PCR. The data contain tens of thousands of clones, approximately 80% of them singletons. The sample was CD4+ T cells from PBMCs cultured without peptide, taken before COVID-19 vaccination. The clonotype comes from a human donor who received a COVID-19 vaccine. The chain recombines TRBV21-1 with TRBJ2-7; no check of the table's D call, TRBD2, against the DNA was made. TRBV21-1 is labeled a pseudogene. CDR3 coding DNA: TGTGCCACCGAGTATGGAGGGGAACTCCCCTACGAGCAGTACGTC. It codes for CATEYGGELPYEQYV.